The next 24 T cell receptor beta chains were all read from a single sample in a study of tumor-infiltrating lymphocytes in primary liver carcinoma. Germline DNA was extracted too, while blood RNA derived from unsorted whole blood. TCR beta cDNA was prepared out of about 530 ng total RNA by means of a constant-region primer. Nested multiplex PCR, run for three rounds with slightly modified ARM-PCR, yielded TCR beta libraries. TRBV1-TRBV30 forward primers paired with a C-beta reverse primer were used in the first two PCR rounds, which ran about 11 cycles each. Using its own MiXCR run on the multiplex PCR reads, TCRdb lists one record per CDR3 protein. The profile shows fewer than 250,000 distinct CDR3 sequences, roughly two thirds of them singletons. The sample was peripheral blood. The receptors shown here come from a woman aged 55-69 years with primary liver carcinoma and hepatitis B virus infection.

The chain carries TRBV5-1 and TRBJ2-1; 12 nucleotides agree with TRBD1. The CDR3 is 15 residues long. CDR1 is SGHRS and CDR2 is YFSETQ in the germline V gene. Trimming took 5 bases from V and 10 from J; bases not matched to a gene: 10. The CDR3 DNA is TGCGCCAGCAGTTACCGGGACAGGGGGCTCGGAGAGCAGTTCTTC. Translating it yields CASSYRDRGLGEQFF.

Comment on this clonotype: This may arise from a read error, as a much more abundant clone is one base away. The CDR3 sequence: CASSLAGLSYEQYF. CDR3 bases: TGTGCCAGCAGTTTAGCTGGGCTCTCCTACGAGCAGTACTTC. The chain couples TRBV28 to TRBJ2-7; D uncertain. This CDR3 is 14 amino acids long. Germline V lookup: CDR1 MDHEN, CDR2 SYDVKM. With 2 bases removed from V and 0 bases from J, the gap between germline ends came to 8 bases.

This sequence joins TRBV28 and TRBJ1-1; 8 nucleotides agree with TRBD1. Losses at the gene ends were 2 bases for V and 11 bases for J; bases not matched to a gene: 7. Per the germline V gene, CDR1 is MDHEN and CDR2 is SYDVKM. CDR3 length: 13 residues. CDR3 coding DNA: TGTGCCAGCAGTTTAGCCCAGGGGGCGCGGGCTTTCTTT. It yields the protein CASSLAQGARAFF. The full variable domain, its missing parts supplied by reference TRBV28 and TRBJ1-1, is DVKVTQSSRYLVKRTGEKVFLECVQDMDHENMFWYRQDPGLGLRLIYFSYDVKMKEKGDIPEGYSVSREKKERFSLILESASTNQTSMYLCASSLAQGARAFFGQGTRLTVV.

This clonotype was detected many times. The V call is TRBV6-5, the J call TRBJ1-4; no reliable D call. CDR1 is MNHEY, CDR2 SVGAGI, per germline. The CDR3 totals 14 residues. With 4 bases removed from V and 7 bases from J, the gap between germline ends came to 13 bases. The DNA of the CDR3 is TGTGCCAGCAGTTTATTTGGGTCTAGTGAAAAACTGTTTTTT. Protein product: CASSLFGSSEKLFF.

Regarding this clonotype: One end of the junction does not line up with germline, which may come from a read error. The chain uses TRBV29-1 and TRBJ1-4; D remains unclear. The CDR3 sequence is 14 residues long. Germline V gene sequence: CDR1 SQVTM, CDR2 ANQGSEA. The CDR3: CSVEQSGPDEKLFF. DNA for the CDR3: TGCAGCGTTGAGCAAAGCGGACCGGATGAAAAGCTGTTTTTT.

This clonotype was counted many times. The chain links TRBV6-1 to TRBJ2-7, with D possibly TRBD1 on 5 matching bases. CDR1 MNHNS and CDR2 SASEGT come from the germline V gene. Trimming took 8 bases from V and 1 from J, leaving 15 bases between them. The CDR3 spans 14 residues. DNA for the CDR3: TGTGCCAGCTCCCGGACACTCCAATCCTACGAGCAGTACTTC. It yields the protein CASSRTLQSYEQYF.

The sample holds a few counts of this clonotype. This chain uses TRBV4-2 with TRBJ1-6; D possibly corresponds to TRBD1 (6 bases). The CDR3 totals 16 residues. CDR1 and CDR2 (germline): LGHNA, YNFKEQ. V was pared by 2 bases and J by 10 bases, with 18 bases between. Written as DNA, the CDR3 is TGTGCCAGCAGCCAAACCGGGCCCAGGGGCTTCTCACCCCTCCACTTT. It translates to CASSQTGPRGFSPLHF.

This clonotype was seen repeatedly, ten times or more. The V call is TRBV11-2, the J call TRBJ2-7; D is unclear. CDR3 length: 14 amino acids. V gave up 1 base and J gave up 4 bases, with 11 bases separating them. CDR1 is SGHAT and CDR2 is FQNNGV in the germline V gene. In nucleotides, the CDR3 is TGTGCCAGCAGCTTAGCTTTAACAGTTTACGAGCAGTACTTC. Amino acid sequence: CASSLALTVYEQYF.

Turning to this clonotype: Germline and junction disagree at one end, which may indicate a read error. V and J are TRBV11-2 and TRBJ2-1; D remains ambiguous. This CDR3 region has 16 residues. The germline CDR1 and CDR2 sequences are SGHAT and FQNNGV. The CDR3 DNA sequence: TGTGCCAGCAGCTTCGTAACGGGCCAGACCTACAATGGGCAGTTCTTC. Protein: CASSFVTGQTYNGQFF.

In the case of this clonotype: Compared with germline, one end of the junction differs, possibly owing to a read error. The chain is built from TRBV20-1 and TRBJ2-2, with a tentative D call TRBD2 (6 bases). Per the germline V gene, CDR1 is DFQATT and CDR2 is SNEGSKA (reference sequence). This CDR3 spans 16 amino acids. CDR3 amino acids: CNARDLWEADTGELFF. Here the CDR3 DNA reads TGCAATGCTAGAGATCTGTGGGAGGCCGACACCGGGGAGCTGTTTTTT.

With regard to this clonotype: The junction shows a germline mismatch at one end, possibly a read error. The chain employs TRBV6-1 and TRBJ1-2; TRBD1 is a possible D gene (5 bases). The CDR3 covers 15 residues. Germline V gene lookup returns CDR1 MNHNS and CDR2 SASEGT. The CDR3 nucleotides read TGTGCCAGCAGTGAAATTCCACAGGATCTTTATGGCTACACATTC. It encodes CASSEIPQDLYGYTF.

About this clonotype itself: Since a much larger clone is just one base distant, this may be a read error. This chain links TRBV6-5 with TRBJ1-3; D remains ambiguous. Germline-derived CDR1 and CDR2 are MNHEY and SVGAGI. This CDR3 is built from 16 residues. CDR3 nucleotides: TGTGCCAACAGTTACTCACAGACATCAACTGGAAACACCATATATTTT. It encodes CANSYSQTSTGNTIYF.

On this clonotype itself: A junction end diverges from the germline sequence, so it may reflect a read error. V gene TRBV29-1 combines with J gene TRBJ2-7; possible D gene TRBD1, 6 bases. This CDR3 is built from 15 residues. The germline CDR1 and CDR2 sequences are SQVTM and ANQGSEA. The CDR3 spells CIVVGADAVSYEQYF. CDR3 nucleotide sequence: TGCATCGTGGTGGGGGCAGACGCTGTATCATACGAGCAATACTTC.

On this clonotype: Given a much more abundant clone one base away, this may be a read error. The chain couples TRBV6-1 to TRBJ1-6; D is undetermined. V lost 2 bases to trimming and J lost 15 bases, with 14 bases between them. The V gene's germline CDR1 is MNHNS and CDR2 SASEGT. The length of the CDR3 is 13 residues. In DNA, the CDR3 is TGTGCCAGCAGTGAATGGACCGTTAAGTTCCTCCACTTT. This translates into CASSEWTVKFLHF.

Turning to this clonotype: A single base separates this from a much larger clone, so it may be a read error. The chain combines TRBV5-5 with TRBJ2-2; D is possibly TRBD2 (6 bases). In germline, CDR1 is SGHKS, CDR2 YYEKEE (reference sequence). The length of the CDR3 is 13 residues. The CDR3 sequence is CASSLLRAGGLFF. CDR3 bases: TGTGCCAGCAGCTTGTTACGTGCCGGGGGGCTGTTTTTT.

Worth noting for this clonotype: A read error may produce the germline difference seen at one junction end. V gene TRBV11-2 combines with J gene TRBJ2-7; possible D gene TRBD2, 5 bases. Germline-derived CDR1 and CDR2 are SGHAT and FQNNGV. The CDR3 extends over 14 amino acids. The CDR3 loop is CANSLGQEDYEQYF. CDR3 coding DNA: TGTGCCAACAGCTTAGGGCAGGAGGACTACGAGCAGTACTTC.

Notes on this clonotype: This sequence may be a read error, since a much larger clone differs from it by one base. The V gene is TRBV5-4, the J gene TRBJ2-4, with D possibly being TRBD1 (6 bases). Germline V gene sequence: CDR1 SGHNT, CDR2 YYREEE (reference sequence). The CDR3 has 15 residues. Written as DNA, the CDR3 is TGTCCCAGCAGCTTCAAACAGGGAGCCAAAAACATTCAGTACTTC. Protein product: CPSSFKQGAKNIQYF.

Points on this clonotype: A much larger clone lies one base from this, so it may be a read error. J is TRBJ2-7 and V is TRBV30; D is undetermined. This CDR3 spans 14 amino acids. V was shortened by 2 bases and J by 1 base, with 12 bases between the two germline ends. CDR1 is GTSNPN, CDR2 SVGIG, per germline (reference sequence). CDR3 sequence (DNA): TGTGCCTGGAGTTTGGGCCTGGTGTCCTACGAGCAGTACTTC. Its protein is CAWSLGLVSYEQYF.

Comment on this clonotype: One end of the junction fails to match germline, which may point to a read error. V usage is TRBV11-1 and J usage is TRBJ2-5; 14 nucleotides agree with TRBD2. The germline gives CDR1 SGHAT, CDR2 FQDESV (reference sequence). CDR3 length: 16 amino acids. The chain's CDR3 is CTSGQGTSGRRETQYF. The CDR3 DNA reads TGTACCAGCGGCCAAGGGACTAGCGGGAGACGTGAGACCCAGTACTTT. Combining the CDR3 with reference TRBV11-1 and TRBJ2-5 gives the whole variable domain EAEVAQSPRYKITEKSQAVAFWCDPISGHATLYWYRQILGQGPELLVQFQDESVVDDSQLPKDRFSAERLKGVDSTLKIQPAELGDSAMYLCTSGQGTSGRRETQYFGPGTRLLVL.

The CDR3 reads CSVEAQGGYEQYF. CDR3 DNA: TGCAGCGTTGAAGCACAGGGCGGCTACGAGCAGTACTTC. The chain employs TRBV29-1 and TRBJ2-7; perhaps TRBD1 as D (6 bases). Trimming left V 1 base short and J 3 bases short, with 10 bases between. The length of the CDR3 is 13 residues. CDR1 SQVTM and CDR2 ANQGSEA come from the germline V gene.

This clonotype was detected only once. The gene calls are TRBV11-2 and TRBJ1-1; 7 nucleotides match TRBD1. There are 13 residues in the CDR3. The V segment lost 6 bases and the J segment 5 bases; nucleotides outside the gene matches: 6. Germline values: CDR1 SGHAT, CDR2 FQNNGV. The chain's CDR3 is CASSSDRLTEAFF. DNA of the CDR3: TGTGCCAGCAGTTCGGACAGGTTGACTGAAGCTTTCTTT.

For this clonotype: A much larger clone is a single base away; this may be a read error. This chain joins TRBV4-1 and TRBJ2-1, with TRBD2 matching over 15 bases. From germline, CDR1 is MGHRA and CDR2 YSYEKL. The CDR3 runs to 19 residues. The CDR3 nucleotides are TGCGCCAGCAGCCACCCCGTTGGACTAGCGGGAGGGCCTGGCAATGAGCATTTCTTC. Translation gives CASSHPVGLAGGPGNEHFF.

In the case of this clonotype: A junction boundary mismatches the germline segment, possibly from a read error. The V and J genes are TRBV4-2 and TRBJ2-2; D remains unclear. From germline, CDR1 is LGHNA and CDR2 YNFKEQ. The CDR3 contains 14 residues. The DNA of the CDR3 is TGTGCCAGTAGCCACGGTGTGGCTGTAGGGGAGCTGTTTTTT. Translation gives CASSHGVAVGELFF.

In regard to this clonotype: Because it lacks the conserved phenylalanine or tryptophan at the end, this CDR3 is likely a read error. This chain joins TRBV11-2 and TRBJ2-7; maybe TRBD1 (6 bases). Trimming left V 1 base short and J 3 bases short, with 10 bases between. The CDR3 length is 14 residues. Germline assignment: CDR1 SGHAT and CDR2 FQNNGV. CDR3 in amino acids: CASSLVQGSYEQYI. In nucleotides, the CDR3 is TGTGCCAGCAGCTTAGTTCAGGGGAGCTACGAGCAGTACATC.